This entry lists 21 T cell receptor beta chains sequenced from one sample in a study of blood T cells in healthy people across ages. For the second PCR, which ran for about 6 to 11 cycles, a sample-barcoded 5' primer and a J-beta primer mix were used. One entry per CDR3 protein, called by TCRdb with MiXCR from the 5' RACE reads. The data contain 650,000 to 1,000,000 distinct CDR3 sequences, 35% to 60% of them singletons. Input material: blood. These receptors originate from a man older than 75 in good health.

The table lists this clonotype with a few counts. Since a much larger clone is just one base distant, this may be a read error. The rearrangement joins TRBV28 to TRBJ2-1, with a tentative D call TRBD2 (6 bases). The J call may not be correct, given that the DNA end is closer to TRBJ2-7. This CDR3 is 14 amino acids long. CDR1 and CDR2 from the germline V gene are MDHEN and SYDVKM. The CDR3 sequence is CASSASDTYNEQYF. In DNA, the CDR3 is TGTGCCAGCAGCGCTAGCGACACCTACAATGAGCAGTACTTC.

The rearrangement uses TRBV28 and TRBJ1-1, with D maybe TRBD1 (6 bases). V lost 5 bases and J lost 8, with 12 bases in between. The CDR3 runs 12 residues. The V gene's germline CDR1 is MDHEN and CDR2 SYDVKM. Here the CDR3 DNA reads TGTGCCAGCAGTAACAGGGTAACCGAAGCTTTCTTT. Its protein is CASSNRVTEAFF.

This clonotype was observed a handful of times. DNA of the CDR3: TGTGCCAGCAGTGCAAGGACAAGGGAGGAGACCCAGTACTTC. Residues: CASSARTREETQYF. The rearrangement uses TRBV25-1 and TRBJ2-5; perhaps D is TRBD1 or TRBD2 (5 bases each). The V gene lost 4 bases and the J gene lost 5 bases, with 14 bases spanning the gap. The CDR3 has 14 residues. Germline CDR1 reads MGHDK; CDR2 reads SYGVNS.

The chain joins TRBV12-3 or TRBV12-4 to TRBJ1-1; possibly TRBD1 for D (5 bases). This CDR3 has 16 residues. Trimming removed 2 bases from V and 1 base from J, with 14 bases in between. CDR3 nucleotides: TGTGCCAGCAGTTTACGGTGGCCGGGGCAGAACACTGAAGCTTTCTTT. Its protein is CASSLRWPGQNTEAFF.

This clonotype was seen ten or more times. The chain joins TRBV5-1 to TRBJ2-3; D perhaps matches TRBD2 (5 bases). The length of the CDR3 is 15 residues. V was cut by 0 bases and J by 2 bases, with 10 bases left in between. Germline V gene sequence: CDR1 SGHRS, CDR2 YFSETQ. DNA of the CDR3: TGCGCCAGCAGCTTGGGCCAGCGGACCACAGATACGCAGTATTTT. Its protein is CASSLGQRTTDTQYF.

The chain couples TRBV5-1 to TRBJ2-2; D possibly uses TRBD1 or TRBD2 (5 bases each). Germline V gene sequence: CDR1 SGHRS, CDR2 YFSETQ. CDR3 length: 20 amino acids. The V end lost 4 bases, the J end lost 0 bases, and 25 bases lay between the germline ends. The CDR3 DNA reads TGCGCCAGCAGCCGGCGGGTTTCTGTAAGGGACCGATCGAACACCGGGGAGCTGTTTTTT. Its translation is CASSRRVSVRDRSNTGELFF. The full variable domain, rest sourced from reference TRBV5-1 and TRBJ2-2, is KAGVTQTPRYLIKTRGQQVTLSCSPISGHRSVSWYQQTPGQGLQFLFEYFSETQRNKGNFPGRFSGRQFSNSRSEMNVSTLELGDSALYLCASSRRVSVRDRSNTGELFFGEGSRLTVL.

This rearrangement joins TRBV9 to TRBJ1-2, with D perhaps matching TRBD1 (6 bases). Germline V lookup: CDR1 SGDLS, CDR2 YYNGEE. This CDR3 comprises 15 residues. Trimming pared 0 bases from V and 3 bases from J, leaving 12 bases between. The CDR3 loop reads CASSVEQGTDYGYTF. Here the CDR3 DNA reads TGTGCCAGCAGCGTAGAACAGGGTACCGACTATGGCTACACCTTC.

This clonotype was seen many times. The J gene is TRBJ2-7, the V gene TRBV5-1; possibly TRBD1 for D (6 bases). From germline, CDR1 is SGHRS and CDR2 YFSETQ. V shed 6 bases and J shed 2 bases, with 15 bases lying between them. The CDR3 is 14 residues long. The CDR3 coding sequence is TGCGCCAGCACCGTCGGGCAGGGGACCTACGAGCAGTACTTC. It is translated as CASTVGQGTYEQYF.

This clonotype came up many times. CDR3 protein: CATSTGMGNEQFF. Here the CDR3 DNA reads TGTGCCACCAGTACAGGGATGGGCAATGAGCAGTTCTTC. This chain connects TRBV24-1 to TRBJ2-1; the D gene is possibly TRBD1 (6 bases). This CDR3 is built from 13 residues. Germline V gives CDR1 KGHDR, CDR2 SFDVKD. Trimming stripped 6 bases from V and 6 bases from J, with 11 bases between.

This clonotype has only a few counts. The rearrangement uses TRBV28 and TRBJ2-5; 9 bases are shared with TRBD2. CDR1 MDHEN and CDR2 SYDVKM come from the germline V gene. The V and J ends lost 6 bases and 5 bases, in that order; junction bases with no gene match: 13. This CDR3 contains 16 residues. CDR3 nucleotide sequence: TGTGCCAGCAGGAGCCTCACTGGCGGGGGGGCGGAGACCCAGTACTTC. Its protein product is CASRSLTGGGAETQYF. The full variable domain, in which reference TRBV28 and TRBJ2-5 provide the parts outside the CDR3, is DVKVTQSSRYLVKRTGEKVFLECVQDMDHENMFWYRQDPGLGLRLIYFSYDVKMKEKGDIPEGYSVSREKKERFSLILESASTNQTSMYLCASRSLTGGGAETQYFGPGTRLLVL.

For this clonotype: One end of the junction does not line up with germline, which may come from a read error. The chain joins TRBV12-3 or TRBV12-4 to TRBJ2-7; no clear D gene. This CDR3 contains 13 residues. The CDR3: CASSLSGAYVQYF. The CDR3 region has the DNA TGTGCCAGCAGTCTTTCTGGCGCGTACGTGCAGTACTTC.

Here the CDR3 reads CASSLDRGTMNTEAFF. CDR3 nucleotides: TGCGCCAGCAGCTTGGACAGGGGAACTATGAACACTGAAGCTTTCTTT. V usage is TRBV5-1 and J usage is TRBJ1-1; 7 nucleotides agree with TRBD1. The germline V gene has CDR1 SGHRS and CDR2 YFSETQ. J was trimmed by 0 bases and V by 0 bases; bases with no gene match: 5. CDR3 length equals 16 residues.

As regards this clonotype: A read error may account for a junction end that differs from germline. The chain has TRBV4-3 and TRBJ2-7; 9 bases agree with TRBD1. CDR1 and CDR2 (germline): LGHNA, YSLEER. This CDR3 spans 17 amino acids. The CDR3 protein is CASRQEFDRGAFYEQYF. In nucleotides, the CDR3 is TGCGCCAGCAGACAAGAGTTCGACAGGGGGGCGTTCTACGAGCAGTACTTC.

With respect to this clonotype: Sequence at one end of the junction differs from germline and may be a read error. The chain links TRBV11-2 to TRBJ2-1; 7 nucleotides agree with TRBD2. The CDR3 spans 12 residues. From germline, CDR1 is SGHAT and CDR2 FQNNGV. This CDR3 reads CASRPPGGEQFF. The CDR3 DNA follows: TGCGCCAGCCGACCCCCGGGGGGAGAGCAGTTCTTC.

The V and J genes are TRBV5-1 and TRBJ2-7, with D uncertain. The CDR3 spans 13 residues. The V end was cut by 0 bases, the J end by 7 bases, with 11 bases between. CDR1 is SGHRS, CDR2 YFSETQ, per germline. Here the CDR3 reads CASSLGGPSEQYF. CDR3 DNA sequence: TGCGCCAGCAGCTTGGGAGGTCCCAGTGAGCAGTACTTC. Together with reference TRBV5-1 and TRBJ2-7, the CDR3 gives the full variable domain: KAGVTQTPRYLIKTRGQQVTLSCSPISGHRSVSWYQQTPGQGLQFLFEYFSETQRNKGNFPGRFSGRQFSNSRSEMNVSTLELGDSALYLCASSLGGPSEQYFGPGTRLTVT.

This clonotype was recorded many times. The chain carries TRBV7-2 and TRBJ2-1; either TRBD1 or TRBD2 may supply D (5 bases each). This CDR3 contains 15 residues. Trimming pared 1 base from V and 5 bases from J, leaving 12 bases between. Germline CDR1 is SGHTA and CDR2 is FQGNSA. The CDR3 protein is CASSLVGTKNNEQFF. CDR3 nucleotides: TGTGCCAGCAGCTTAGTTGGGACCAAAAACAATGAGCAGTTCTTC.

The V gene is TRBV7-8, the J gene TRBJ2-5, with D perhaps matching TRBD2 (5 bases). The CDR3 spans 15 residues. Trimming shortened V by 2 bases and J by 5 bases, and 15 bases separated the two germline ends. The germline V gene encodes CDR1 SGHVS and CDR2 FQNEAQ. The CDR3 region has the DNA TGTGCCAGCAGCTTAACGGGAAATGTGATGGAGACCCAGTACTTC. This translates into CASSLTGNVMETQYF.

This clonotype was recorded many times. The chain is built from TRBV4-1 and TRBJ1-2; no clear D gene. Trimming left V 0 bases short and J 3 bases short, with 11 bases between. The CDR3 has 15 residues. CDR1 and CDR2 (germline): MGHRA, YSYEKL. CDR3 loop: CASSQDVGSHYGYTF. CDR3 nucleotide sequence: TGCGCCAGCAGCCAAGACGTCGGGTCTCACTATGGCTACACCTTC.

The CDR3: CASSQGGQDTDTQYF. The CDR3 DNA reads TGCGCCAGCAGCCAAGGCGGACAGGACACAGATACGCAGTATTTT. The genes are TRBV4-3 and TRBJ2-3; 7 bases align to TRBD1. CDR3 length: 15 residues. The V gene end was trimmed by 1 base and the J gene end by 2 bases; junction bases not matched to a gene: 3. The V gene's germline CDR1 is LGHNA and CDR2 YSLEER.

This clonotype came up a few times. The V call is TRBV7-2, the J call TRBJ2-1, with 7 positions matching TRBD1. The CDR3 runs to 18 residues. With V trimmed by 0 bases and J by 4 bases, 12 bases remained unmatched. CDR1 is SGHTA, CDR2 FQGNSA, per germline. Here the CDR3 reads CASSLAGGRSGEYNEQFF. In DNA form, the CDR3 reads TGTGCCAGCAGCTTAGCAGGGGGCAGGAGCGGAGAGTACAATGAGCAGTTCTTC.

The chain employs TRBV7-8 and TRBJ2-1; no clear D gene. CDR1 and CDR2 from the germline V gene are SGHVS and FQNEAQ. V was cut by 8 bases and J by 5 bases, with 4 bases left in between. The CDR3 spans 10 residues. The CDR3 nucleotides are TGTGCCAGCTATCACAATGAGCAGTTCTTC. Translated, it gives CASYHNEQFF.